Following are 9 T cell receptor beta chains from one sample sequenced in a study of blood T cell repertoires in COVID-19. Sequencing was performed with immunoSEQ multiplex PCR; in TCRdb, only in-frame clones are kept and a portion is missing. The sample records around 140,000 clones, about 90% being singletons. The sequencing input was PBMCs or T cells enriched from blood (not recorded which). The source is a man in his 60s who had recovered from COVID-19.

This clone was counted a few times. The genes are TRBV4-1 and TRBJ2-7; 12 positions agree with TRBD2. The germline V gene has CDR1 MGHRA and CDR2 YSYEKL. The CDR3 covers 16 residues. The V and J ends lost 2 bases and 2 bases, in that order; junction bases with no gene match: 4. CDR3 in amino acids: CASSQPTSGRPYEQYF. As DNA, the CDR3 is TGCGCCAGCAGCCAACCCACTAGCGGGAGGCCCTACGAGCAGTACTTC.

The rearrangement joins TRBV9 to TRBJ2-1; TRBD2 aligns across 10 bases. V trimming: 4 bases; J trimming: 4 bases; junction bases outside the gene matches: 5. CDR1 and CDR2 from the germline V gene are SGDLS and YYNGEE. The CDR3 is 15 residues long. CDR3 region: CASSPTSGLYNEQFF. CDR3 nucleotides: TGTGCCAGCAGCCCGACTAGCGGGCTGTACAATGAGCAGTTCTTC.

The chain has TRBV15 and TRBJ1-2; 8 positions agree with TRBD1. Germline loops: CDR1 LNHNV, CDR2 YYDKDF (reference sequence). J lost 5 bases, V lost 3 bases, and 11 bases had no gene match. The CDR3 totals 16 residues. The CDR3 is CATSRWKDREEYGYTF. The CDR3 nucleotides are TGTGCCACCAGCAGGTGGAAGGACAGGGAAGAGTATGGCTACACCTTC.

This chain joins TRBV27 and TRBJ2-7, with 7 bases that match TRBD2. The V and J ends lost 2 bases and 3 bases, in that order; junction bases with no gene match: 7. This CDR3 has 15 amino acids. From germline, CDR1 is MNHEY and CDR2 SMNVEV (reference sequence). The CDR3 region is CASSLNVGLHYEQYF. CDR3 DNA: TGTGCCAGCAGTTTAAACGTGGGACTACACTACGAGCAGTACTTC.

The rearrangement joins TRBV4-1 to TRBJ1-2, with a weak D call TRBD1 (6 bases). From germline, CDR1 is MGHRA and CDR2 YSYEKL. The V end lost 5 bases, the J end lost 6 bases, and 13 bases lay between the germline ends. This CDR3 spans 13 amino acids. CDR3 DNA: TGCGCCAGCAGCGCACAGGGTTTGAATGGCTACACCTTC. This translates into CASSAQGLNGYTF.

The CDR3 spells CASSSGREGGSNEKLFF. The CDR3 DNA reads TGTGCCAGCAGCTCAGGCCGCGAGGGAGGGTCTAATGAAAAACTGTTTTTT. The chain recombines TRBV11-2 with TRBJ1-4; D gene unclear. Germline V gives CDR1 SGHAT, CDR2 FQNNGV. Trimming pared 4 bases from V and 3 bases from J, leaving 18 bases between. The CDR3 contains 17 residues.

The chain couples TRBV2 to TRBJ2-5, with D unresolved. The CDR3 length is 13 residues. Trimming removed 3 bases at V and 2 bases at J, with 7 bases between. Germline V lookup: CDR1 SNHLY, CDR2 FYNNEI. The CDR3 reads CASSDSLQETQYF. The DNA of the CDR3 is TGTGCCAGCAGTGACTCTTTACAAGAGACCCAGTACTTC.

The rearrangement links TRBV5-5 to TRBJ1-2, with TRBD1 matching 8 bases. The CDR3 is 15 residues long. Looked up from germline, CDR1 is SGHKS and CDR2 is YYEKEE (reference sequence). Trimming cost V 2 bases and J 8 bases; bases outside gene matches: 11. CDR3 region: CASSFQGALLTGYTF. The CDR3, as DNA: TGTGCCAGCAGCTTCCAGGGGGCGTTACTAACCGGCTACACCTTC.

This clone was observed a handful of times. This sequence joins TRBV28 and TRBJ2-7, with TRBD1 matching 8 bases. Per germline, CDR1 MDHEN and CDR2 SYDVKM. CDR3 length: 14 residues. Trimming took 6 bases from V and 2 from J; bases not matched to a gene: 6. DNA of the CDR3: TGTGCCAGCAGAGGGACAGGCGCTACCTACGAGCAGTACTTC. Its protein is CASRGTGATYEQYF.